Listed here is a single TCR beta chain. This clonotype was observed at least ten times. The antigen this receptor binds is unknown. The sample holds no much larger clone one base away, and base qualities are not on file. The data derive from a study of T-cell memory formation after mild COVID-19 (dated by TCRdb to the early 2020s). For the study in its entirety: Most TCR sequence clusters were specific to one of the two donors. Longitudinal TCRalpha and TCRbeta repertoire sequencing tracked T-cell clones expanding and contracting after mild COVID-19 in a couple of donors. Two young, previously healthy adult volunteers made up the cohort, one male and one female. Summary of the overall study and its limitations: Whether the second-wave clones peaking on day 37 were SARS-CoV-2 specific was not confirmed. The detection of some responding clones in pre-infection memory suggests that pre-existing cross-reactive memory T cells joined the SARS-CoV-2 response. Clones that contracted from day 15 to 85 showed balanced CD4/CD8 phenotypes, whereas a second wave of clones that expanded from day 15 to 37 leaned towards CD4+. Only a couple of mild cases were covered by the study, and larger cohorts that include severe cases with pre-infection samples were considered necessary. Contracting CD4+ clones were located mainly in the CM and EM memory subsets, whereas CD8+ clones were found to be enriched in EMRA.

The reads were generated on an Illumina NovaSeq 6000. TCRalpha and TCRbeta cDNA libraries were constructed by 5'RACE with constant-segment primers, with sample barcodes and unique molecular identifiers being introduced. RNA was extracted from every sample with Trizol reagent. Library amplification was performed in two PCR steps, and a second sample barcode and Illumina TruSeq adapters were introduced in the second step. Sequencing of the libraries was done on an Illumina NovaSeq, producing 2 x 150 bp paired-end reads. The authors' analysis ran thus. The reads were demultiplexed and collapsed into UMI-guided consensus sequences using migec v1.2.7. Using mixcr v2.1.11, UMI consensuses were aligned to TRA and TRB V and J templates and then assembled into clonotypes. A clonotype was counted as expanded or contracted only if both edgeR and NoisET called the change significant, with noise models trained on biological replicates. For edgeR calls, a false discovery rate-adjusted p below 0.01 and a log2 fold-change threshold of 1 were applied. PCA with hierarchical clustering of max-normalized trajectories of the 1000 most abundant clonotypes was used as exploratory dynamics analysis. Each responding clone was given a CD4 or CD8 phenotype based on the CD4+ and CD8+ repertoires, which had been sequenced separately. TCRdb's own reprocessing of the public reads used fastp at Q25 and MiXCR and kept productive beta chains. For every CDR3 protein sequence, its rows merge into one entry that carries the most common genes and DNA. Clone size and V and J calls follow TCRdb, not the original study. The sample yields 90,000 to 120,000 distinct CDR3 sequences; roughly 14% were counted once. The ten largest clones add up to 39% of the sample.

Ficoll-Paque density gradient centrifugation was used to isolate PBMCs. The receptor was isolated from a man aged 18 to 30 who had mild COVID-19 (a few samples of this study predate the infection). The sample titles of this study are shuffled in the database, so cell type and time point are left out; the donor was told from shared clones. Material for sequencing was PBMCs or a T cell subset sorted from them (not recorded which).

The encoded CDR3 is CASSQDRKTGPYGYTF. The nucleotide sequence reads TGCGCCAGCAGCCAAGATAGGAAAACAGGTCCCTATGGCTACACCTTC. Recombination linked TRBV4-3 to TRBJ1-2, and TRBD1 may be the D gene, going by 5 matching bases. A distance of 15 bases separates the germline ends of V and J, which lose 0 bases and 4 bases respectively. The germline V gene encodes CDR1 LGHNA and CDR2 YSLEER. The cysteine opens and the phenylalanine closes a CDR3 of 16 amino acids. Only the CDR3 DNA is retained, 48 bases long and in frame from the first base.